Only a few counts were recorded for the clone carrying this TCR beta chain. Antigen unknown. Libraries of TCR beta came from quantitative 5'-RACE with molecular barcodes. TCRdb reprocessed the 5' RACE reads with MiXCR, giving one entry per CDR3 protein. The repertoire holds 350,000 to 450,000 distinct CDR3 sequences, with roughly a quarter as singletons. Trimming left V 3 bases short and J 5 bases short, with 7 bases between. The CDR3 sequence is 11 residues long. CDR1 and CDR2 (germline): SQVTM, ANQGSEA. The sample is drawn from a study of CD8 T cells in ankylosing spondylitis. General study results and limits: CD8+ cells made up the disease-linked clones, which were relatively rare in peripheral blood. A motif of eight highly homologous TCR beta variants was seen as apparently characteristic of ankylosing spondylitis blood. As reported, disease-linked clones showed significant enrichment in matched ankylosing spondylitis synovial fluid.

The sample was blood, either unsorted or a sorted T cell fraction (not recorded which). The V gene is TRBV29-1, the J gene TRBJ1-1; D possibly corresponds to TRBD1 (5 bases). The receptor comes from a male donor with ankylosing spondylitis. CDR3 protein: CSVEAGTEAFF. In DNA, the CDR3 is TGCAGCGTTGAGGCAGGGACTGAAGCTTTCTTT.